This T cell receptor beta chain was profiled in a study of blood T cell repertoires in COVID-19. Turning to the study itself: PBMCs, B-cell-depleted T cells, or T cells were the source of the cDNA or gDNA that made up the material.

In the original processing: Nucleated cell counts were estimated from reference gene primer amplification. The method was immunoSEQ multiplex PCR; TCRdb's version includes in-frame clones alone and lacks a portion of them. V, J and clone size derive from that table, while D and trimming were established from the DNA sequence. The table lists tens of thousands of clones, 80% to 90% of them singletons, with over 1% in the top ten. Germline CDR1 is MNHNY and CDR2 is SVGAGI (reference sequence). This CDR3 has 18 amino acids. With V trimmed by 5 bases and J by 3 bases, 18 bases remained unmatched. The TCR was taken from a woman between 35 and 50 years old with acute or convalescent COVID-19. The sample consisted of peripheral blood. This sequence joins TRBV6-6 and TRBJ2-7; 8 positions match TRBD2. The CDR3 nucleotides are TGTGCCAGCAGTCCCGCTCGGCTCAAAGCGGGAGAGAGCTACGAGCAGTACTTC. Protein sequence: CASSPARLKAGESYEQYF.